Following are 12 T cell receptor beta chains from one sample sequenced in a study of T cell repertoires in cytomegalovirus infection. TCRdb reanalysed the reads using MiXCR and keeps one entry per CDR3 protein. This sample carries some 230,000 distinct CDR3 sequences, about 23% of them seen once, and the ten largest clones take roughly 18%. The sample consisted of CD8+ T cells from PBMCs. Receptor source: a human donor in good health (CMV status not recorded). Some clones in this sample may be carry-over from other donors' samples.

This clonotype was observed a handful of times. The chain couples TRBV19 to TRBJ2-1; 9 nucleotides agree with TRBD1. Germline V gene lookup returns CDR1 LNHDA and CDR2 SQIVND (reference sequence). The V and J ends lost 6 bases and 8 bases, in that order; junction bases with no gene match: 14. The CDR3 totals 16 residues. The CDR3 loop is CASSPRWGQGGDEQFF. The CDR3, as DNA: TGTGCCAGTAGCCCTAGGTGGGGACAGGGTGGCGATGAGCAGTTCTTC.

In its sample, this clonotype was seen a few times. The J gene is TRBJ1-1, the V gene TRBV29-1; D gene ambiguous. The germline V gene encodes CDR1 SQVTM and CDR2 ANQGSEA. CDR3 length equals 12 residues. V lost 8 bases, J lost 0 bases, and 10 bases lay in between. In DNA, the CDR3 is TGCAGCTCCCAGGCCCTGAACACTGAAGCTTTCTTT. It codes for CSSQALNTEAFF.

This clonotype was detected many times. The CDR3 DNA is TGTGCCAGCAGGTACTCCGCAGATACGCAGTATTTT. Protein sequence: CASRYSADTQYF. This chain connects TRBV7-9 to TRBJ2-3; no definite D call. The CDR3 is 12 amino acids. V shed 6 bases and J shed 4 bases, with 8 bases lying between them. Germline V gives CDR1 SEHNR, CDR2 FQNEAQ (reference sequence).

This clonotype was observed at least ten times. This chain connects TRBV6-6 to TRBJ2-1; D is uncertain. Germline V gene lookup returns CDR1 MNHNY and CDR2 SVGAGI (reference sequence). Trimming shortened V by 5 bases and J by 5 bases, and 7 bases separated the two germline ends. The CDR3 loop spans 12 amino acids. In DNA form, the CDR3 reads TGTGCCAGCAGTCCATTAGACAATGAGCAGTTCTTC. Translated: CASSPLDNEQFF.

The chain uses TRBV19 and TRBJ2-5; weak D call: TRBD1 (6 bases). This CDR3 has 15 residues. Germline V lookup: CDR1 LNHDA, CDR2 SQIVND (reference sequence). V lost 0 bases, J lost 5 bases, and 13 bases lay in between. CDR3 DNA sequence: TGTGCCAGTAGTATAGACCTGACAGGATCGGAGACCCAGTACTTC. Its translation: CASSIDLTGSETQYF. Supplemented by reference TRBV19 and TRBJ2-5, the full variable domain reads DGGITQSPKYLFRKEGQNVTLSCEQNLNHDAMYWYRQDPGQGLRLIYYSQIVNDFQKGDIAEGYSVSREKKESFPLTVTSAQKNPTAFYLCASSIDLTGSETQYFGPGTRLLVL.

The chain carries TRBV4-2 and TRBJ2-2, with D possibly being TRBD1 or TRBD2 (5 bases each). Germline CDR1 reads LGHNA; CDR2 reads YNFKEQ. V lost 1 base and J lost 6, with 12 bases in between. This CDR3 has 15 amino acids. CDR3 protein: CASSQATGRAGELFF. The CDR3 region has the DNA TGTGCCAGCAGCCAAGCCACGGGGCGGGCCGGGGAGCTGTTTTTT.

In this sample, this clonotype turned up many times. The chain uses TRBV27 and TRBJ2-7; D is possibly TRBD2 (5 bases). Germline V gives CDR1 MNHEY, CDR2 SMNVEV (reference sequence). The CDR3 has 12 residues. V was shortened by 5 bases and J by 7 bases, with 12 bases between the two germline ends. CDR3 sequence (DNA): TGTGCCAGCAGTCCCTCGGGATGGGAGCAGTACTTC. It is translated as CASSPSGWEQYF.

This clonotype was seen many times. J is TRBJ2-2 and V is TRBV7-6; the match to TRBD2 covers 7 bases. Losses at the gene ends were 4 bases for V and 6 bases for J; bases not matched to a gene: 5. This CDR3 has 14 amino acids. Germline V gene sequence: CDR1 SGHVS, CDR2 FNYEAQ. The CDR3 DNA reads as TGTGCCAGCAGCTCTCGACTAGCTCCCGGGGAGCTGTTTTTT. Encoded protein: CASSSRLAPGELFF.

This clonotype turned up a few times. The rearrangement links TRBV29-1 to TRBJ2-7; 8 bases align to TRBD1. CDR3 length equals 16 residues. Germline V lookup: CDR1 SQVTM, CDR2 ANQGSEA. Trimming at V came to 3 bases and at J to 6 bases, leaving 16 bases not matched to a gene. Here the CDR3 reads CSVEGVYQGARFEQYF. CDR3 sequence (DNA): TGCAGCGTTGAGGGGGTTTACCAGGGGGCAAGGTTCGAGCAGTACTTC.

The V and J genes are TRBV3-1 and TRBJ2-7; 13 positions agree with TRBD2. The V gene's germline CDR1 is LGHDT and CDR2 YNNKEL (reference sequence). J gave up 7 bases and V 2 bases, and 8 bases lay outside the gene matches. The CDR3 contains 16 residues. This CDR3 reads CASSQFGLAGVEEQYF. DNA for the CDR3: TGTGCCAGCAGCCAATTCGGACTAGCGGGGGTGGAAGAGCAGTACTTC.

For the CDR3, the DNA is TGCGCCAGCAGCCAAGTCAGGGAAGGTCAGCCCCAGCATTTT. Protein product: CASSQVREGQPQHF. The V call is TRBV4-1, the J call TRBJ1-5; TRBD1 might be the D (5 bases). Germline loops: CDR1 MGHRA, CDR2 YSYEKL. Trimming took off 1 base at V and 6 bases at J, with 10 bases between the two ends. The CDR3 length is 14 residues.

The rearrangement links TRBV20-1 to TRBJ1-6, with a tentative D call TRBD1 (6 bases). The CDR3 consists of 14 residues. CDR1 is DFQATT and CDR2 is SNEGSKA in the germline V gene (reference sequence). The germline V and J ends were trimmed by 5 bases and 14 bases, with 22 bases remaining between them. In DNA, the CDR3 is TGCAGTGCTTCGGGGCCAGGGGAGTGGAAAACCCTCCACTTT. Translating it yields CSASGPGEWKTLHF.